The entry below gives a single T cell receptor (beta chain) sequence along with its context. The trim removed 4 bases at V and 9 bases at J, leaving 12 bases unmatched. The germline V gene encodes CDR1 LGHNA and CDR2 YSLEER. The CDR3 is 17 residues long. Method: immunoSEQ multiplex PCR; TCRdb's copy keeps in-frame clones and lacks some. The sample contains approximately 2.4 million clones, more than 90% of which appear only once. These data belong to a study of shared clonotypes between healthy human individuals. J is TRBJ2-2 and V is TRBV4-3; TRBD2 aligns across 12 bases. This clonotype was obtained from a man between 18 and 29 years old in good health. Material: naive CD4+ T cells sorted from blood. Indicated subset: CD45RA+ positively selected. The CDR3 DNA reads TGCGCCAGCAGCCGGAGGGAGACTAGCGGGAGTACCTGGGAGCTGTTTTTT. It is translated as CASSRRETSGSTWELFF.